This is a list of T cell receptor beta chains from one sample in a study of cytomegalovirus exposure and HLA in healthy donors. Profiled with immunoSEQ multiplex PCR; TCRdb holds only in-frame clones, not every one. The table records some 96,000 clones, under 65% of them present only once. Sequenced sample: PBMCs. Receptor source: a man in his 60s in good health and CMV-seronegative. Both conserved end residues are part of each CDR3. D genes are given only for firm matches. Only some rows state a clone size, as once, few, many or a class for expanded clones.

J gene,V gene,D gene,clone size,CDR3 DNA,CDR3 protein
TRBJ2-5,TRBV6-1,-,-,TGTGCCAGCAGTGAAGCGCAGTCGTACCAAGAGACCCAGTACTTC,CASSEAQSYQETQYF
TRBJ1-1,TRBV28,-,-,TGTGCCAGCAGTTTAGCCTACCGGAACACTGAAGCTTTCTTT,CASSLAYRNTEAFF
TRBJ2-5,TRBV4-2,TRBD2,-,TGTGCCAGCAGTACCGGGACTAGCGGGATTCCGTACCAAGAGACCCAGTACTTC,CASSTGTSGIPYQETQYF
TRBJ2-2,TRBV7-3,-,-,TGTGCCAGCAGCCAAGGGGGAAGGGGGGAGCTGTTTTTT,CASSQGGRGELFF
TRBJ1-6,TRBV2,-,-,TGTGCCAGCACGAGGGTTGGAGATGACTCACCCCTCCACTTT,CASTRVGDDSPLHF
TRBJ2-7,TRBV28,-,-,TGTGCCAGCAGTTTACCCCCCAACGAGCAGTACTTC,CASSLPPNEQYF
TRBJ2-7,TRBV11-2,-,-,TGTGCCAGCGCACTTGGAGGGTTACTCTACGAGCAGTACTTC,CASALGGLLYEQYF
TRBJ1-3,TRBV7-3,-,-,TGTGCCAGCAGCCCCTCAGGGGCCATCGGAAACACCATATATTTT,CASSPSGAIGNTIYF
TRBJ2-7,TRBV5-1,TRBD1,-,TGCGCCAGCAGCTTGGGACAGGGGAACGAGCAGTACTTC,CASSLGQGNEQYF
TRBJ1-6,TRBV5-1,-,-,TGCGCCAGCAGCTCCGTCCGGGATAAAAATAATTCACCCCTCCACTTT,CASSSVRDKNNSPLHF
TRBJ1-5,TRBV28,TRBD1,-,TGTGCCAGCAGGGGACAGGGATATAGCAATCAGCCCCAGCATTTT,CASRGQGYSNQPQHF
TRBJ1-5,TRBV12-5,-,few,TGTGCTAGTGGTTTTAGAGGAGAGCCCCAGCATTTT,CASGFRGEPQHF
TRBJ1-5,TRBV5-1,TRBD1,few,TGCGCCAGCAGCTTGGAGGGACAGGGTAATCAGCCCCAGCATTTT,CASSLEGQGNQPQHF
TRBJ2-1,TRBV9,TRBD2,-,TGTGCCAGCAGTGTCGGGACTAGCGGTTACAATGAGCAGTTCTTC,CASSVGTSGYNEQFF
TRBJ1-1,TRBV25-1,TRBD1,few,TGTGCCAGCAGTGAACAGGGGGCTAACACTGAAGCTTTCTTT,CASSEQGANTEAFF
TRBJ2-1,TRBV11-3,TRBD2,-,TGTGCCAGCAGGGGGGGGCTAGCGGGGGGGTACAATGAGCAGTTCTTC,CASRGGLAGGYNEQFF
TRBJ1-5,TRBV6-6,-,-,TGTGCCAGCAGCCCCGGGGGATACAATCAGCCCCAGCATTTT,CASSPGGYNQPQHF
TRBJ2-2,TRBV5-1,-,-,TGCGCCAGCAGCTCGGGAGCGAACACCGGGGAGCTGTTTTTT,CASSSGANTGELFF
TRBJ1-2,TRBV11-2,TRBD1,-,TGTGCCAGCAGCTTTGGACAGGGCCGGTGCGCCTTC,CASSFGQGRCAF
TRBJ1-1,TRBV10-2,-,-,TGCGCCGCCAGGTCGGGAAACACTGAAGCTTTCTTT,CAARSGNTEAFF
TRBJ2-4,TRBV15,TRBD1,-,TGTGCCATACGACAGGGGGCTAAAAACATTCAGTACTTC,CAIRQGAKNIQYF
TRBJ2-2,TRBV2,TRBD2,-,TGTGCCAGCAGCTATCCGGGACTAGCGGGAGCTCCCACCGGGGAGCTGTTTTTT,CASSYPGLAGAPTGELFF
TRBJ2-7,TRBV7-8,TRBD1,-,TGTGCCAGCAGCCCTGACAGGGGGCCCTACGAGCAGTACTTC,CASSPDRGPYEQYF
TRBJ2-2,TRBV7-2,TRBD2,-,TGTGCCAGCAGCTTAGAACTAGCGAGCACCGGGGAGCTGTTTTTT,CASSLELASTGELFF
TRBJ2-3,TRBV14,TRBD2,-,TGTGCCAGCAGCCAAAGGGTAGCGGGGGTAAGAAGCACAGATACGCAGTATTTT,CASSQRVAGVRSTDTQYF
TRBJ2-7,TRBV18,-,-,TGTGCCAGCTCACCTCAGGGTAGCGGTTCCCCCGGGCGGTACTTC,CASSPQGSGSPGRYF
TRBJ2-6,TRBV19,-,few,TGTGCCAGTAGTATAGTTCTCTCTGGGGCCAACGTCCTGACTTTC,CASSIVLSGANVLTF
TRBJ1-5,TRBV2,-,few,TGTGCCAGCAGTGGAGGCGGAAATAGCAATCAGCCCCAGCATTTT,CASSGGGNSNQPQHF
TRBJ1-1,TRBV5-6,TRBD1,-,TGTGCCAGCAGCTCGGGACAGGGGGCTGGAGCTTTCTTT,CASSSGQGAGAFF
TRBJ1-4,TRBV15,TRBD1,-,TGTGCCACCAGCAGAGGAGGGACAGGGGATAATGAAAAACTGTTTTTT,CATSRGGTGDNEKLFF
TRBJ1-2,TRBV6-1,TRBD1,-,TGTGCCAGCAGTGAGGGACAGGGGAGTAAAGAAACCTTC,CASSEGQGSKETF
TRBJ2-3,TRBV2,-,once,TGTGCCAGCAACAGGGATGGGGCTCCCGCAGATACGCAGTATTTT,CASNRDGAPADTQYF
TRBJ1-4,TRBV5-1,TRBD1,-,TGCGCCAGCGGACAGGGGGCGGGCTGGACTAATGAAAAACTGTTTTTT,CASGQGAGWTNEKLFF
TRBJ2-1,TRBV11-3,-,-,TGTGCCAGCAGTCCCAGGGGGGCAGGGGCTGGCAATGAGCAGTTCTTC,CASSPRGAGAGNEQFF
TRBJ1-2,TRBV7-3,TRBD1,-,TGTGCCAGCAGTTCAACAGGGGGCGACTATGGCTACACCTTC,CASSSTGGDYGYTF
TRBJ1-2,TRBV5-1,TRBD1,-,TGCGCCAGCAGCTCGACCGGGACAGGGGCTTCGAACTATGGCTACACCTTC,CASSSTGTGASNYGYTF
TRBJ2-2,TRBV2,-,-,TGTGCCAGCACGTCAACAGGGCTTCACACCGGGGAGCTGTTTTTT,CASTSTGLHTGELFF
TRBJ2-5,TRBV19,-,few,TGTGCCAGTAGTACCCGACTAGAAGGTAGCCAGTACTTC,CASSTRLEGSQYF
TRBJ2-3,TRBV5-4,TRBD1,-,TGTGCCAGCAGCTACGACAGGGTCCCAACAGATACGCAGTATTTT,CASSYDRVPTDTQYF
TRBJ1-2,TRBV19,-,-,TGTGCCAGTAGTATAGGCGGCAATGTAGCTTTTAACTATGGCTACACCTTC,CASSIGGNVAFNYGYTF
TRBJ2-7,TRBV9,TRBD2,-,TGTGCCAGCAGCGTCGGGGGGACCGTGGCCTACGAGCAGTACTTC,CASSVGGTVAYEQYF
TRBJ2-5,TRBV2,TRBD1,-,TGTGCCAGCAGTGATGGACAGGTGGAGACCCAGTACTTC,CASSDGQVETQYF
TRBJ2-5,TRBV2,TRBD2,-,TGTGCCAGCACAGCGGGGGGCCCAGAGACCCAGTACTTC,CASTAGGPETQYF
TRBJ2-2,TRBV6-1,-,-,TGTGCCAGCAGCGTTAGCGGCACCGGGGAGCTGTTTTTT,CASSVSGTGELFF
TRBJ1-2,TRBV7-3,-,-,TGTGCCAGCAGCGCATCCGATTCCGGGGTCTATGGCTACACCTTC,CASSASDSGVYGYTF
TRBJ1-4,TRBV4-2,-,-,TGTGCCAGCAGACTCGACGGGAATGAAAAACTGTTTTTT,CASRLDGNEKLFF
TRBJ1-3,TRBV7-9,-,-,TGTGCCAGCAGCAACGGGTACTCTGGAAACACCATATATTTT,CASSNGYSGNTIYF
TRBJ2-7,TRBV5-6,TRBD1,-,TGTGCCAGCAGCCGGGGACAGGGGGGTGACGAGCAGTACTTC,CASSRGQGGDEQYF
TRBJ2-2,TRBV5-1,TRBD1,-,TGCGCCAGCAGGACAGGGTCCACCGGGGAGCTGTTTTTT,CASRTGSTGELFF
TRBJ2-3,TRBV14,-,-,TGTGCCAGCAGCCAACGACTAGGCGAGTGGAGCACAGATACGCAGTATTTT,CASSQRLGEWSTDTQYF
TRBJ1-1,TRBV5-5,-,-,TGTGCCAGCAGCTTGGTAATGAACACTGAAGCTTTCTTT,CASSLVMNTEAFF
TRBJ2-4,TRBV29-1,TRBD2,-,TGCAGCGTTGATGGTTGGGGGGGGGTAGCCAAAAACATTCAGTACTTC,CSVDGWGGVAKNIQYF
TRBJ1-3,TRBV6-5,-,-,TGTGCCAGCAGTCCCCGGGGGGCCTGGAACACCATATATTTT,CASSPRGAWNTIYF
TRBJ1-5,TRBV28,TRBD1,-,TGTGCCAGCAGTTTATTTATCGGGACAGAGACTAGCAATCAGCCCCAGCATTTT,CASSLFIGTETSNQPQHF